This passage covers 20 T cell receptor beta chains from one sample sequenced in a study of shared clonotypes between healthy human individuals. TCRdb keeps only in-frame clones here, not all; method: immunoSEQ multiplex PCR. The repertoire includes 2,500,000 or so clones, more than 80% of them detected once, and over 0.12% sits in the top ten. The material sequenced was naive CD4+ T cells sorted from blood. Subset described: CD45RA+ positively selected. Every receptor here comes from a man in his late teens or twenties in good health.

This chain connects TRBV2 to TRBJ1-3; D perhaps matches TRBD1 (6 bases). CDR1 SNHLY and CDR2 FYNNEI come from the germline V gene. The germline V and J ends were trimmed by 6 bases and 0 bases, with 15 bases remaining between them. CDR3 length: 16 amino acids. The CDR3 nucleotides read TGTGCCAGCAGCCGAGACAGGCCGATCTCTGGAAACACCATATATTTT. Residues: CASSRDRPISGNTIYF.

Points on this clone: Germline is not matched at one junction end, which may reflect a read error. J is TRBJ2-2 and V is TRBV7-7, with D perhaps matching TRBD1 or TRBD2 (5 bases each). CDR3 length: 15 residues. Germline loops: CDR1 SSHAT, CDR2 FNYEAQ (reference sequence). CDR3 sequence: CASRRREGPTGELFF. For the CDR3, the DNA is TGTGCTAGCAGGCGGCGCGAGGGGCCCACCGGGGAGCTGTTTTTT.

The V gene is TRBV9, the J gene TRBJ2-7; D is unresolved. V lost 3 bases and J lost 5, with 18 bases in between. CDR3 length: 15 residues. Looked up from germline, CDR1 is SGDLS and CDR2 is YYNGEE. The CDR3 DNA is TGTGCCAGCAGCGGCCGTCCAGTCCCTTCGGACGAGCAGTACTTC. Translated: CASSGRPVPSDEQYF.

This clone appeared once. The chain is built from TRBV5-5 and TRBJ1-3; a weak D match, TRBD1 (6 bases). The V end lost 4 bases, the J end lost 4 bases, and 15 bases lay between the germline ends. This CDR3 is 15 amino acids long. Looked up from germline, CDR1 is SGHKS and CDR2 is YYEKEE (reference sequence). The CDR3, as DNA: TGTGCCAGCAGCCACAATACAGGGAACGGAAACACCATATATTTT. The encoded protein is CASSHNTGNGNTIYF.

The CDR3 bases are TGTGCCAGCAGCGGTGGACAGGGGGCGCGCACTGAAGCTTTCTTT. It encodes CASSGGQGARTEAFF. V and J are TRBV28 and TRBJ1-1; 11 bases align to TRBD1. J gave up 4 bases and V 6 bases, and 7 bases lay outside the gene matches. The germline CDR1 and CDR2 sequences are MDHEN and SYDVKM. This CDR3 spans 15 amino acids.

The gene calls are TRBV6-5 and TRBJ2-7, with D perhaps TRBD1 (7 bases). Germline V lookup: CDR1 MNHEY, CDR2 SVGAGI. CDR3 length equals 13 residues. V was trimmed by 7 bases and J by 1 base, leaving 11 bases between them. In nucleotides, the CDR3 is TGTGCCAGCATGGAGGGGGCATCCTACGAGCAGTACTTC. It translates to CASMEGASYEQYF.

On this clone: Germline is not matched at one junction end, which may reflect a read error. The gene calls are TRBV5-4 and TRBJ2-7; 11 positions match TRBD1. This CDR3 has 13 amino acids. Germline loops: CDR1 SGHNT, CDR2 YYREEE (reference sequence). CDR3 sequence (DNA): TGTGCCAGCAGCTTTGGTCGGACAGGGGGCCTAGACTTC. Its protein is CASSFGRTGGLDF.

The rearrangement uses TRBV18 and TRBJ2-1; weak D call: TRBD1 (6 bases). The V gene lost 2 bases and the J gene lost 7 bases, with 18 bases spanning the gap. The germline V gene has CDR1 KGHSH and CDR2 LQKENI. The CDR3 covers 16 residues. In DNA form, the CDR3 reads TGTGCCAGCTCACCAATTCAGCAGGGGCCCTCGAATGAGCAGTTCTTC. This codes for CASSPIQQGPSNEQFF.

The gene calls are TRBV6-8 and TRBJ1-3; D remains ambiguous. Trimming cost V 6 bases and J 0 bases, with 9 bases left between them. Germline V CDR1 and CDR2: MNHGY, SAAAGT. The length of the CDR3 is 14 residues. The CDR3 nucleotides are TGTGCCAGCAGAGAAACCAGCTCTGGAAACACCATATATTTT. Protein sequence: CASRETSSGNTIYF.

The V and J genes are TRBV5-6 and TRBJ1-1, with 8 nucleotides matching TRBD1. The CDR3 consists of 15 residues. V shed 5 bases and J 3 bases; nucleotides not matched to a gene: 9. Germline V gene sequence: CDR1 SGHDT, CDR2 YYEEEE. The CDR3 DNA reads TGTGCCAGCAGTCAAATAGACAGGGGAGACACTGAAGCTTTCTTT. It yields the protein CASSQIDRGDTEAFF.

In its sample, this clone was seen once. The chain carries TRBV9 and TRBJ1-4; D is unclear. Germline CDR1 and CDR2: SGDLS and YYNGEE. Between the trimmed V and J ends, which lost 0 bases and 7 bases, there was a span of 16 bases. This CDR3 is built from 16 residues. The CDR3 spells CASSVAQGYGFEKLFF. The CDR3 DNA reads TGTGCCAGCAGCGTAGCTCAAGGATACGGATTTGAAAAACTGTTTTTT.

The chain links TRBV6-1 to TRBJ2-4; 8 bases match TRBD2. V dropped 6 bases and J dropped 5; count of bases not matched to a gene: 3. CDR3 length: 13 residues. CDR1 MNHNS and CDR2 SASEGT come from the germline V gene. The CDR3 loop reads CASSRGGENIQYF. The CDR3 DNA is TGTGCCAGCAGCCGGGGGGGGGAAAACATTCAGTACTTC.

The V gene is TRBV18, the J gene TRBJ1-3; TRBD1 aligns across 7 bases. CDR1 is KGHSH and CDR2 is LQKENI in the germline V gene. After removal of 4 bases from V and 2 bases from J, the junction contained 5 bases not matched to a gene. The CDR3 loop spans 15 amino acids. CDR3 sequence reads: CASSQQGIAGNTIYF. In DNA, the CDR3 is TGTGCCAGCTCACAACAGGGGATTGCTGGAAACACCATATATTTT.

This clone was found once. The gene calls are TRBV28 and TRBJ1-2; 7 bases map to TRBD1. The CDR3 consists of 17 residues. CDR1 and CDR2 from the germline V gene are MDHEN and SYDVKM. J gave up 4 bases and V 6 bases, and 17 bases lay outside the gene matches. The CDR3 sequence is CASRRSVQGTGGYGYTF. The CDR3 bases are TGTGCCAGCAGGAGGTCGGTACAGGGGACGGGCGGCTATGGCTACACCTTC.

This chain links TRBV14 with TRBJ2-1, with 10 positions matching TRBD1. The CDR3 totals 15 residues. Germline CDR1 and CDR2: SGHDN and FVKESK. V lost 3 bases to trimming and J lost 3 bases; unmatched junction nucleotides: 2. CDR3 amino acids: CASSQGQGNYNEQFF. The CDR3 nucleotides read TGTGCCAGCAGCCAGGGACAGGGGAACTACAATGAGCAGTTCTTC.

This clone has just one count. The V and J genes are TRBV11-2 and TRBJ2-6; possibly TRBD1 for D (5 bases). Germline CDR1 and CDR2: SGHAT and FQNNGV. Deletions cut 1 base from V and 0 bases from J, with 7 bases between. The CDR3 contains 16 residues. The CDR3 loop reads CASSLGQYSGANVLTF. CDR3 bases: TGTGCCAGCAGCTTAGGACAGTACTCTGGGGCCAACGTCCTGACTTTC.

This rearrangement joins TRBV6-5 to TRBJ1-1, with unresolved D. V dropped 0 bases and J dropped 7 bases, with 9 bases sitting between them. The CDR3 totals 13 residues. CDR1 is MNHEY and CDR2 is SVGAGI in the germline V gene. This chain's CDR3 is CASSYSTRFEAFF. In nucleotides, the CDR3 is TGTGCCAGCAGTTACTCGACCCGCTTTGAAGCTTTCTTT.

This chain connects TRBV5-6 to TRBJ1-2, with D possibly TRBD1 on 6 matching bases. CDR1 and CDR2 (germline): SGHDT, YYEEEE. This CDR3 comprises 12 residues. V was trimmed by 3 bases and J by 13 bases, leaving 16 bases between them. In DNA form, the CDR3 reads TGTGCCAGCAGCTCGAAGACAGGTGTCATCACCTTC. Translated, it gives CASSSKTGVITF. The whole variable domain, filled in from reference TRBV5-6 and TRBJ1-2, reads DAGVTQSPTHLIKTRGQQVTLRCSPKSGHDTVSWYQQALGQGPQFIFQYYEEEERQRGNFPDRFSGHQFPNYSSELNVNALLLGDSALYLCASSSKTGVITFGSGTRLTVV.

In the case of this clone: The sample carries other DNA sequences with the same CDR3. This chain links TRBV5-1 with TRBJ2-3; D is undetermined. Germline V gene data show CDR1 as SGHRS and CDR2 as YFSETQ. CDR3 length: 14 residues. The V end was cut by 0 bases, the J end by 0 bases, with 5 bases between. Here the CDR3 reads CASSLASSTDTQYF. The CDR3 bases are TGCGCCAGCAGCTTGGCTAGTAGCACAGATACGCAGTATTTT.

The chain is built from TRBV5-5 and TRBJ1-5, with D tentatively TRBD1 (6 bases). Per the germline V gene, CDR1 is SGHKS and CDR2 is YYEKEE (reference sequence). V was clipped by 4 bases and J by 4 bases, with 12 bases between them. The CDR3 is made up of 14 amino acids. The CDR3 sequence: CASSTGQMNQPQHF. DNA of the CDR3: TGTGCCAGCAGCACCGGACAGATGAATCAGCCCCAGCATTTT. Complete variable domain (other parts from reference TRBV5-5 and TRBJ1-5): DAGVTQSPTHLIKTRGQQVTLRCSPISGHKSVSWYQQVLGQGPQFIFQYYEKEERGRGNFPDRFSARQFPNYSSELNVNALLLGDSALYLCASSTGQMNQPQHFGDGTRLSIL.